This T cell receptor (beta chain) comes out of a study of technical replicates of blood from a few donors. This clone showed up just once. Germline lookup yields CDR1 PRHDT and CDR2 FYEKMQ (reference sequence). This CDR3 contains 14 residues. The trim removed 5 bases at V and 9 bases at J, leaving 8 bases unmatched. Produced via immunoSEQ multiplex PCR; TCRdb's table is partial and in-frame only. The table records roughly 70,000 clones, about 90% of them present only once. Sequencing input: T cells isolated from PBMCs. This rearrangement joins TRBV13 to TRBJ2-1, with 9 bases lining up with TRBD2. The source of this sequence is a human donor in good health. CDR3 region: CASSPASGTPEQFF. The CDR3 DNA follows: TGTGCCAGCAGCCCCGCTAGCGGGACCCCTGAGCAGTTCTTC.